This T cell receptor (beta chain) was found in a study of Ad26.COV2.S vaccination and SARS-CoV-2 variants. Study at large: The donor was enrolled in the Ad26.COV2.S arm of the COV1001 trial. Regarding the study as a whole: There was a possibility that the TCR breadth and depth analyses underestimated total T cell responses. Researchers reported similar non-spike TCR breadth in vaccine and placebo recipients.

This clone was detected only once. Its antigen is unidentified. Treatment: 19 received Ad26.COV2.S at low or high dose, single or two shots; 5 received placebo; per-sample allocation not given. Sample collection was performed on day 63 after the first vaccine or placebo injection. The individual, an adult aged 18-55 years, was a donor in Boston. Assay used: immunoSEQ multiplex PCR; TCRdb lists only in-frame clones, some missing. The sample records 450,000 to 550,000 clones, roughly nine tenths being singletons. Germline assignment: CDR1 SEHNR and CDR2 FQNEAQ (reference sequence). The length of the CDR3 is 15 residues. V shed 5 bases and J shed 1 base, with 9 bases lying between them.

Sequencing used peripheral blood, obtained in a trial of Ad26.COV2.S vaccine versus placebo. The rearrangement uses TRBV7-9 and TRBJ2-6, with a weak D call TRBD1 (5 bases). The origin of this receptor is a person between 18 and 59 years old who received the Ad26.COV2.S COVID-19 vaccine or a placebo. In DNA form, the CDR3 reads TGTGCCAGCAGCCCTCGGACATCTGGGGCCAACGTCCTGACTTTC. Translation: CASSPRTSGANVLTF.